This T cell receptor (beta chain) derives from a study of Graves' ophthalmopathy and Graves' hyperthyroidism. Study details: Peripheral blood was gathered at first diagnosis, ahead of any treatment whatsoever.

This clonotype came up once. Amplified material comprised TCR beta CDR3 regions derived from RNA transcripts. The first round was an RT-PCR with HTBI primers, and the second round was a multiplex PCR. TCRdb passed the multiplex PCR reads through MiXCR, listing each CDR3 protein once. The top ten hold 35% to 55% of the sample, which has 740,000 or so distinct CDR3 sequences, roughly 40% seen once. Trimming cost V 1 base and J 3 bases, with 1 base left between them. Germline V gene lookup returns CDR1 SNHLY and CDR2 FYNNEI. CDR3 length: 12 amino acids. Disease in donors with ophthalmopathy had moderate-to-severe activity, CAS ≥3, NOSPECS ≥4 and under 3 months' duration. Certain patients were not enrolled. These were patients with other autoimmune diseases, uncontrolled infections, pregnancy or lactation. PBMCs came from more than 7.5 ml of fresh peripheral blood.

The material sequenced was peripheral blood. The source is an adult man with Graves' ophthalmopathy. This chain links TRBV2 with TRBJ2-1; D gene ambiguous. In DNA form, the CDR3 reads TGTGCCAGCAGTGAAGGCTACAATGAGCAGTTCTTC. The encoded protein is CASSEGYNEQFF.